Here is one T cell receptor (beta chain) with its context. Its specificity is not known. These data belong to a study of T cells in Graves' hyperthyroidism and ophthalmopathy. Overall study findings and caveats: The model anticipated ophthalmopathy a median approximately 6.5 months pre-onset. Stable hyperthyroidism was separated from ophthalmopathy by a model based on 13 V-J features.

Amplification of TCR beta CDR3 regions used RNA as the template. Carried out on the TCR CDR3, a first-round RT-PCR used the HTBI primer set. TCRdb reanalysed the multiplex PCR reads using MiXCR and keeps one entry per CDR3 protein. The sample includes hundreds of thousands of distinct CDR3 sequences, about 45% of them seen just once. A patient was excluded if there was uncontrolled infection, other autoimmune disease, pregnancy or lactation. Diagnostic assessment was based on clinical symptoms, serum thyroxine and TRAb, thyroid ultrasound and orbital computed tomography. Germline V gene sequence: CDR1 SQVTM, CDR2 ANQGSEA. CDR3 length equals 14 residues. Trimming stripped 8 bases from V and 3 bases from J, with 19 bases between.

The source material was peripheral blood or thyroid tissue (not recorded which). This receptor was identified in an adult man with Graves' disease, either hyperthyroidism or ophthalmopathy (not recorded which). This chain joins TRBV29-1 and TRBJ1-2; D gene ambiguous. The CDR3 DNA follows: TGCAGCAGCCAAATTACGAGGGCGGACTATGGCTACACCTTC. It is translated as CSSQITRADYGYTF.